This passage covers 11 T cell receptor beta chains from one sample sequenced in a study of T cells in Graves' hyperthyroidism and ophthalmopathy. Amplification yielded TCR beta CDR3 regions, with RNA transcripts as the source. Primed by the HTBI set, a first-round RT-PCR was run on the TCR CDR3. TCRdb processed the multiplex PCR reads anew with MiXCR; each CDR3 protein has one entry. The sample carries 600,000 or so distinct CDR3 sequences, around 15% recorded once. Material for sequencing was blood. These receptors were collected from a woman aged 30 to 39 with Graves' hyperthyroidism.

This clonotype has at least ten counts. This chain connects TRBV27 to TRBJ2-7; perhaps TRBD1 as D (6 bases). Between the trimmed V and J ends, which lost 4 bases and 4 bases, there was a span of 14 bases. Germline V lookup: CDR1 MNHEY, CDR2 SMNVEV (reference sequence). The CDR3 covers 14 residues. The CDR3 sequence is CASSSTGSLYEQYF. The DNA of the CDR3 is TGTGCCAGCAGTTCAACAGGGTCCCTTTACGAGCAGTACTTC.

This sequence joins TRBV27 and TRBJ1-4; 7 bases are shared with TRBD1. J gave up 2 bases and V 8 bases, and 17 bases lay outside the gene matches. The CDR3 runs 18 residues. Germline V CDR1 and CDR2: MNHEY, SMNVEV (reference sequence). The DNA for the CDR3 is TGTGCCAGCTCACCACTTTTTTCCTCGGGACAGACTAATGAAAAACTGTTTTTT. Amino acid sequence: CASSPLFSSGQTNEKLFF.

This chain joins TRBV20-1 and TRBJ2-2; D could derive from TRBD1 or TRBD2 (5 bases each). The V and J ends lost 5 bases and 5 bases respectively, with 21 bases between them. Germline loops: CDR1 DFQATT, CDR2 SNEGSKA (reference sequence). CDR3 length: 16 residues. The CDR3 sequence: CSAPHGANSKTGELFF. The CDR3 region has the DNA TGCAGTGCTCCCCACGGGGCCAACTCAAAAACCGGGGAGCTGTTTTTT.

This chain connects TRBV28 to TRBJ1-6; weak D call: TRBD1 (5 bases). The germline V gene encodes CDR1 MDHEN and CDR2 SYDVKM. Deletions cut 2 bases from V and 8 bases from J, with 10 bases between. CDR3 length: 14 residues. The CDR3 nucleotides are TGTGCCAGCAGTTTACGCAGGGCGGATTCACCCCTCCACTTT. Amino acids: CASSLRRADSPLHF.

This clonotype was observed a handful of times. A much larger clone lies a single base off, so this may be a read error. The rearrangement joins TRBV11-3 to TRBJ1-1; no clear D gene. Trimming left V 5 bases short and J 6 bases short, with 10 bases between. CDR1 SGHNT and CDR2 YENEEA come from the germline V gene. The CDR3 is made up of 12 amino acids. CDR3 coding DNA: TGTGCCAGCAGCCATGGAGAGCCTGAAGCTTTCTTT. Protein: CASSHGEPEAFF.

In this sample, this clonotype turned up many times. As DNA, the CDR3 is TGCAGCGTTGAACGGACAGGCAGAAGAGATACGCAGTATTTT. Its translation is CSVERTGRRDTQYF. The chain uses TRBV29-1 and TRBJ2-3, with 7 bases lining up with TRBD1. The CDR3 extends over 14 amino acids. Germline lookup yields CDR1 SQVTM and CDR2 ANQGSEA. V shed 2 bases and J 5 bases; nucleotides not matched to a gene: 7.

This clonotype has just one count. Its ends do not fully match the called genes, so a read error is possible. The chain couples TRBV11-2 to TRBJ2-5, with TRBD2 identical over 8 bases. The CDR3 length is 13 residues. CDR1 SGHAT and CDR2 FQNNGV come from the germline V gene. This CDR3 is CASSQGRGGPSYF. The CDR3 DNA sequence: TGCGCCAGCAGCCAAGGACGGGGGGGGCCGTCGTACTTC. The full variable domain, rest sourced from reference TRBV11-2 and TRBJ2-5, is EAGVAQSPRYKIIEKRQSVAFWCNPISGHATLYWYQQILGQGPKLLIQFQNNGVVDDSQLPKDRFSAERLKGVDSTLKIQPAKLEDSAVYLCASSQGRGGPSYFGPGTRLLVL.

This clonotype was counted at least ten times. In DNA, the CDR3 is TGTGCCAGCAGCTTAGTGTTCCAGCAGGGTGGGTCCTACAATGAGCAGTTCTTC. It translates to CASSLVFQQGGSYNEQFF. This sequence joins TRBV11-2 and TRBJ2-1; D is possibly TRBD1 (5 bases). The V gene lost 1 base and the J gene lost 1 base, with 17 bases spanning the gap. The V gene's germline CDR1 is SGHAT and CDR2 FQNNGV. The CDR3 spans 18 residues.

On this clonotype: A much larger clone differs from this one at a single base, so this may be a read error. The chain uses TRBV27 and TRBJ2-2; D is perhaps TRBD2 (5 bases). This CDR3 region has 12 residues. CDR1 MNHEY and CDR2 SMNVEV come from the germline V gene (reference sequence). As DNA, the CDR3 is TGTGGCAGCAGTGGCGGGCCCGGGGAGCTGTTTTTT. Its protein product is CGSSGGPGELFF.

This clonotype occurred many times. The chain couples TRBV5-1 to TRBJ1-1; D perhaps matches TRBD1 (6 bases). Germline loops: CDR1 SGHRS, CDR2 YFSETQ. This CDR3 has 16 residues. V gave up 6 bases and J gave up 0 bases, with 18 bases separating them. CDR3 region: CASTLNSRGMNTEAFF. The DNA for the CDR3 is TGCGCCAGCACCCTCAACTCCAGGGGTATGAACACTGAAGCTTTCTTT.

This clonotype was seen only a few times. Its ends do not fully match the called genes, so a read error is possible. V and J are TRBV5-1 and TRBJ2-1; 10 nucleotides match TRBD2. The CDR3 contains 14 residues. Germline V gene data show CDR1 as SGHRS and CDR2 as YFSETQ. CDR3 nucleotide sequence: TGCGCCAGCAGCGATCTAGCGGGAGAACGAAGAGTAGTCTTC. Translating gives CASSDLAGERRVVF.